This entry lists 27 T cell receptor beta chains sequenced from one sample in a study of shared clonotypes between healthy human individuals. Repertoires were generated with immunoSEQ multiplex PCR, while TCRdb's copy carries only in-frame clones and drops some. The table lists about 2 million clones, about 95% of them singletons, with 0.13% in the top ten. The sample comprised naive CD4+ T cells sorted from blood. Subset indicated: CD45RA+ positively selected. The receptor set was obtained from a man between 18 and 29 years old in good health.

The chain recombines TRBV9 with TRBJ1-1; TRBD1 might be the D (6 bases). The V end was cut by 0 bases, the J end by 5 bases, with 14 bases between. CDR3 length: 15 amino acids. CDR1 and CDR2 (germline): SGDLS, YYNGEE. The CDR3 region is CASSVGGRGLTEAFF. Written as DNA, the CDR3 is TGTGCCAGCAGCGTAGGCGGCCGGGGGCTGACTGAAGCTTTCTTT.

The DNA of the CDR3 is TGTGCCAGCAGTAGCGGCAGATACAATCAGCCCCAGCATTTT. Encoded protein: CASSSGRYNQPQHF. This chain links TRBV25-1 with TRBJ1-5; D ambiguous. The CDR3 sequence is 14 residues long. V lost 5 bases, J lost 3 bases, and 11 bases lay in between. CDR1 and CDR2 (germline): MGHDK, SYGVNS.

The V call is TRBV30, the J call TRBJ1-5, with TRBD1 matching over 9 bases. The V gene's germline CDR1 is GTSNPN and CDR2 SVGIG (reference sequence). The CDR3 consists of 13 residues. With 4 bases clipped from V and 9 bases from J, the junction kept 7 bases outside the gene matches. CDR3 DNA: TGTGCCTGGACACAGGGGGCAGGTGGGCCCCAGCATTTT. Translation: CAWTQGAGGPQHF.

Points on this clone: Different DNA sequences within this sample yield the same CDR3. The rearrangement uses TRBV6-5 and TRBJ1-2, with D possibly TRBD1 on 5 matching bases. V shed 5 bases and J shed 6 bases, with 10 bases lying between them. This CDR3 contains 12 residues. Germline V lookup: CDR1 MNHEY, CDR2 SVGAGI. The CDR3 reads CASSTPGDGYTF. The CDR3 coding sequence is TGTGCCAGCAGTACTCCGGGGGATGGCTACACCTTC.

The V call is TRBV11-3, the J call TRBJ2-2; a weak D match, TRBD2 (6 bases). The germline CDR1 and CDR2 sequences are SGHNT and YENEEA. The CDR3 length is 15 residues. Trimming stripped 4 bases from V and 4 bases from J, with 13 bases between. The CDR3 DNA sequence: TGTGCCAGCAGCTCCCAACGGGAGAGCACCGGGGAGCTGTTTTTT. Its protein product is CASSSQRESTGELFF.

V and J are TRBV6-5 and TRBJ1-2; the D gene is possibly TRBD1 (6 bases). CDR3 length: 13 residues. Germline CDR1 MNHEY, CDR2 SVGAGI. V was trimmed by 7 bases and J by 8 bases, leaving 17 bases between them. The DNA for the CDR3 is TGTGCCAGCACCGAGGTGGGGGGCAGGGGCTACACCTTC. This codes for CASTEVGGRGYTF.

The CDR3 protein is CSGSLNTGELFF. The CDR3 nucleotides read TGCAGCGGGTCCCTGAACACCGGGGAGCTGTTTTTT. The chain uses TRBV29-1 and TRBJ2-2; D gene uncertain. Germline lookup yields CDR1 SQVTM and CDR2 ANQGSEA. V was shortened by 7 bases and J by 1 base, with 7 bases between the two germline ends. The CDR3 contains 12 residues.

This clone showed up just a few times. V is TRBV7-2 and J is TRBJ1-3, with a possible D match to TRBD1 (5 bases). Germline CDR1 reads SGHTA; CDR2 reads FQGNSA. The CDR3 has 14 residues. The germline V and J ends were trimmed by 5 bases and 2 bases, with 10 bases remaining between them. CDR3 region: CASSPGTAGNTIYF. CDR3 DNA sequence: TGTGCCAGCAGCCCAGGGACGGCTGGAAACACCATATATTTT.

The chain combines TRBV4-1 with TRBJ2-2, with D perhaps TRBD1 (5 bases). Germline assignment: CDR1 MGHRA and CDR2 YSYEKL. This CDR3 has 17 residues. Trimming shortened V by 2 bases and J by 0 bases, and 13 bases separated the two germline ends. The CDR3 here is CASSQRQSIANTGELFF. The DNA of the CDR3 is TGCGCCAGCAGCCAAAGACAGAGTATCGCGAACACCGGGGAGCTGTTTTTT.

The chain carries TRBV9 and TRBJ2-7; 7 bases are shared with TRBD1. Trimming removed 4 bases from V and 3 bases from J; junction bases left unmatched: 10. This CDR3 region has 15 residues. Germline V gives CDR1 SGDLS, CDR2 YYNGEE. CDR3 protein: CASSPEQGPYYEQYF. The CDR3 coding sequence is TGTGCCAGCAGCCCCGAACAGGGGCCCTACTACGAGCAGTACTTC.

The chain carries TRBV18 and TRBJ2-7; 7 bases are shared with TRBD1. V lost 5 bases, J lost 5 bases, and 9 bases stayed unmatched. Germline V gene lookup returns CDR1 KGHSH and CDR2 LQKENI. The CDR3 length is 14 residues. CDR3 nucleotide sequence: TGTGCCAGCTCAAGCAGGGGACAGTCCGACGAGCAGTACTTC. Translation gives CASSSRGQSDEQYF.

This chain links TRBV19 with TRBJ1-1; D remains unclear. Deletions cut 6 bases from V and 0 bases from J, with 11 bases between. Germline V gene sequence: CDR1 LNHDA, CDR2 SQIVND (reference sequence). This CDR3 is 14 amino acids long. CDR3 coding DNA: TGTGCCAGTAGCGCGACACTACTGAACACTGAAGCTTTCTTT. Translating it yields CASSATLLNTEAFF.

This rearrangement joins TRBV4-3 to TRBJ1-2; D uncertain. The germline CDR1 and CDR2 sequences are LGHNA and YSLEER. V lost 0 bases and J lost 3, with 8 bases in between. The CDR3 is made up of 14 amino acids. CDR3 amino acids: CASSQELKDYGYTF. DNA for the CDR3: TGCGCCAGCAGCCAAGAACTAAAGGACTATGGCTACACCTTC.

The chain recombines TRBV6-6 with TRBJ1-5; D remains unclear. Germline CDR1 reads MNHNY; CDR2 reads SVGAGI (reference sequence). V lost 5 bases to trimming and J lost 0 bases, with 11 bases between them. The CDR3 sequence is 15 residues long. The CDR3 DNA reads as TGTGCCAGCAGTGTCTCCCAAACTAGCAATCAGCCCCAGCATTTT. Protein: CASSVSQTSNQPQHF.

This clone has only one observation. The J gene is TRBJ2-3, the V gene TRBV4-3; D is unresolved. The length of the CDR3 is 14 residues. The germline gives CDR1 LGHNA, CDR2 YSLEER. V gave up 1 base and J gave up 2 bases, with 7 bases separating them. The CDR3 reads CASSQVPPTDTQYF. As DNA, the CDR3 is TGCGCCAGCAGCCAAGTACCACCCACAGATACGCAGTATTTT.

The chain employs TRBV7-9 and TRBJ2-1; D gene uncertain. Germline-derived CDR1 and CDR2 are SEHNR and FQNEAQ (reference sequence). V lost 5 bases and J lost 11, with 13 bases in between. The CDR3 runs to 12 residues. CDR3 in DNA: TGTGCCAGCAGCCCGGAATGGGTACAGCAGTTCTTC. It translates to CASSPEWVQQFF.

The V and J genes are TRBV6-6 and TRBJ2-7; 8 positions match TRBD2. The V segment lost 6 bases and the J segment 7 bases; nucleotides outside the gene matches: 8. This CDR3 spans 13 amino acids. The germline CDR1 and CDR2 sequences are MNHNY and SVGAGI (reference sequence). This chain's CDR3 is CASSSGGPGEQYF. CDR3 DNA: TGTGCCAGCAGCTCGGGAGGGCCGGGGGAGCAGTACTTC.

The chain recombines TRBV5-6 with TRBJ2-1, with D tentatively TRBD2 (6 bases). CDR3 length: 16 residues. With 4 bases removed from V and 4 bases from J, the gap between germline ends came to 18 bases. Germline V gene data show CDR1 as SGHDT and CDR2 as YYEEEE. As DNA, the CDR3 is TGTGCCAGCAGCGAAAACGGGCGGGGACCGTACAATGAGCAGTTCTTC. Translating gives CASSENGRGPYNEQFF.

The J gene is TRBJ1-1, the V gene TRBV30, with D uncertain. The CDR3 sequence is 10 residues long. Trimming cost V 3 bases and J 8 bases, with 7 bases left between them. Germline V CDR1 and CDR2: GTSNPN, SVGIG (reference sequence). CDR3 in amino acids: CAWRSSEAFF. The CDR3 coding sequence is TGTGCCTGGAGATCGTCCGAAGCTTTCTTT.

The V gene is TRBV11-2, the J gene TRBJ2-2, with D possibly TRBD1 on 5 matching bases. The germline gives CDR1 SGHAT, CDR2 FQNNGV. The V end lost 0 bases, the J end lost 7 bases, and 12 bases lay between the germline ends. The CDR3 spans 15 residues. CDR3 in DNA: TGTGCCAGCAGCTTAGAATCAGGGTTGGGCGGGGAGCTGTTTTTT. Translating gives CASSLESGLGGELFF.

The rearrangement uses TRBV30 and TRBJ1-2; TRBD1 aligns across 8 bases. Germline V CDR1 and CDR2: GTSNPN, SVGIG (reference sequence). V dropped 0 bases and J dropped 5; count of bases not matched to a gene: 5. The CDR3 covers 14 residues. The CDR3: CAWSVTGGGYGYTF. In DNA, the CDR3 is TGTGCCTGGAGTGTTACAGGGGGAGGTTATGGCTACACCTTC.

As to this clone: One end of the junction fails to match germline, which may point to a read error. V is TRBV5-6 and J is TRBJ2-1; no firm D call. The V gene's germline CDR1 is SGHDT and CDR2 YYEEEE. CDR3 length equals 11 residues. CDR3 sequence (DNA): TGTGCCAGCAGCTTGACAGTTGAGCGGTTCTTC. Amino acid sequence: CASSLTVERFF.

As DNA, the CDR3 is TGTGCCAGCAGCCCTGGGAGGGGGGCAGTCTACGAGCAGTACTTC. Its protein is CASSPGRGAVYEQYF. This chain connects TRBV7-2 to TRBJ2-7, with D perhaps matching TRBD2 (7 bases). There are 15 residues in the CDR3. V lost 5 bases and J lost 3, with 17 bases in between. The V gene's germline CDR1 is SGHTA and CDR2 FQGNSA.

J is TRBJ2-7 and V is TRBV6-6; TRBD2 matches at 12 bases. This CDR3 spans 14 amino acids. Germline trimming cut 8 bases from V and 7 bases from J; bases unmatched to any gene: 9. Per the germline V gene, CDR1 is MNHNY and CDR2 is SVGAGI (reference sequence). The CDR3 bases are TGTGCCAGCGGGCGACTAGCGGGAGTCGCTGAGCAGTACTTC. It codes for CASGRLAGVAEQYF.

The V gene is TRBV19, the J gene TRBJ1-4; a weak D match, TRBD1 (6 bases). This CDR3 region has 15 residues. The ends were cut back, 6 bases at V and 3 bases at J, with 14 bases in the middle. Germline V gene lookup returns CDR1 LNHDA and CDR2 SQIVND (reference sequence). The CDR3 DNA is TGTGCCAGTAGGACCCAGGGGTGGGCTAATGAAAAACTGTTTTTT. It translates to CASRTQGWANEKLFF.

The CDR3 region is CASSIEPTTQRGYTF. The CDR3 coding sequence is TGTGCCAGTAGTATAGAACCCACAACCCAGCGAGGCTACACCTTC. This chain uses TRBV19 with TRBJ1-2; the D is unclear. Germline V gene data show CDR1 as LNHDA and CDR2 as SQIVND (reference sequence). Trimming took 0 bases from V and 8 from J, leaving 16 bases between them. The CDR3 runs 15 residues.

The chain links TRBV30 to TRBJ1-1; the D is unclear. Germline loops: CDR1 GTSNPN, CDR2 SVGIG (reference sequence). CDR3 size: 15 residues. V gave up 4 bases and J gave up 5 bases, with 20 bases separating them. This CDR3 is CAWMEGGFYRTEAFF. The CDR3 nucleotides are TGTGCCTGGATGGAGGGAGGCTTCTACCGGACTGAAGCTTTCTTT.